A single sample is the source of the 11 T cell receptor beta chains below, sequenced in a study of OX40 agonist ivuxolimab in advanced cancers. Sequenced by immunoSEQ multiplex PCR; TCRdb stores in-frame clones only, minus some. The sample carries some 40,000 clones, roughly 90% recorded once. Sequencing was performed on CD4+ or CD8+ T cells sorted from blood, taken in a trial of the OX40 agonist ivuxolimab. These receptors were taken from an adult with an advanced solid tumor such as melanoma, head and neck, liver or kidney cancer.

The chain recombines TRBV5-1 with TRBJ2-5, with TRBD1 as a possible D gene (5 bases). CDR1 and CDR2 (germline): SGHRS, YFSETQ. The V gene lost 0 bases and the J gene lost 2 bases, with 17 bases spanning the gap. The length of the CDR3 is 17 residues. The CDR3 bases are TGCGCCAGCAGCTTGGTTCAGCAAAGGGGATCTCAAGAGACCCAGTACTTC. As protein: CASSLVQQRGSQETQYF.

The chain has TRBV6-5 and TRBJ2-7, with 12 bases lining up with TRBD2. The ends lost 6 bases at V and 5 bases at J; junction bases unmatched: 5. CDR1 is MNHEY, CDR2 SVGAGI, per germline. The CDR3 is made up of 14 amino acids. CDR3 in amino acids: CASSLTSGRHEQYF. The CDR3 bases are TGTGCCAGCAGCCTTACTAGCGGGAGGCACGAGCAGTACTTC.

This chain uses TRBV30 with TRBJ1-5, with 7 positions matching TRBD1. Germline CDR1 GTSNPN, CDR2 SVGIG (reference sequence). After removal of 2 bases from V and 3 bases from J, the junction contained 4 bases not matched to a gene. The CDR3 sequence is 14 residues long. CDR3 region: CAWSPGQNNQPQHF. The CDR3 DNA sequence: TGTGCCTGGAGTCCGGGACAGAACAATCAGCCCCAGCATTTT.

The rearrangement joins TRBV7-3 to TRBJ2-1; no definite D call. Germline loops: CDR1 SGHTA, CDR2 FQGTGA. Trimming shortened V by 5 bases and J by 8 bases, and 7 bases separated the two germline ends. The CDR3 spans 11 residues. CDR3 residues: CASSDNYEQFF. As DNA, the CDR3 is TGTGCCAGCAGCGACAATTATGAGCAGTTCTTC. Full variable domain (remainder filled in from reference TRBV7-3 and TRBJ2-1): GAGVSQTPSNKVTEKGKYVELRCDPISGHTALYWYRQSLGQGPEFLIYFQGTGAADDSGLPNDRFFAVRPEGSVSTLKIQRTERGDSAVYLCASSDNYEQFFGPGTRLTVL.

This rearrangement joins TRBV11-2 to TRBJ1-1; D is possibly TRBD1 (5 bases). Germline V lookup: CDR1 SGHAT, CDR2 FQNNGV. Between the trimmed V and J ends, which lost 0 bases and 2 bases, there was a span of 10 bases. The CDR3 sequence is 15 residues long. The CDR3 DNA is TGTGCCAGCAGCTTAGAGGTTTGGGACAACACTGAAGCTTTCTTT. Amino acids: CASSLEVWDNTEAFF.

This rearrangement joins TRBV7-6 to TRBJ1-1; no definite D call. CDR3 length: 14 amino acids. V was cut by 7 bases and J by 4 bases, with 16 bases left in between. The germline V gene encodes CDR1 SGHVS and CDR2 FNYEAQ. The DNA of the CDR3 is TGTGCCAGCACCCTAAAGGGTGAGGGCACTGAAGCTTTCTTT. Its translation is CASTLKGEGTEAFF. Full variable domain (outside the CDR3, taken from reference TRBV7-6 and TRBJ1-1): GAGVSQSPRYKVTKRGQDVALRCDPISGHVSLYWYRQALGQGPEFLTYFNYEAQQDKSGLPNDRFSAERPEGSISTLTIQRTEQRDSAMYRCASTLKGEGTEAFFGQGTRLTVV.

The CDR3, as DNA: TGTGCCTGGAGAGGTAGGAGCTCCTACGAGCAGTACTTC. Its translation: CAWRGRSSYEQYF. The rearrangement links TRBV30 to TRBJ2-7; no clear D gene. Germline-derived CDR1 and CDR2 are GTSNPN and SVGIG (reference sequence). The CDR3 contains 13 residues. Trimming left V 3 bases short and J 0 bases short, with 9 bases between. Based on the CDR3 plus reference TRBV30 and TRBJ2-7, the full variable domain is SQTIHQWPATLVQPVGSPLSLECTVEGTSNPNLYWYRQAAGRGLQLLFYSVGIGQISSEVPQNLSASRPQDRQFILSSKKLLLSDSGFYLCAWRGRSSYEQYFGPGTRLTVT.

This chain links TRBV27 with TRBJ1-5; D remains unclear. Germline V gives CDR1 MNHEY, CDR2 SMNVEV (reference sequence). V dropped 3 bases and J dropped 4 bases, with 7 bases sitting between them. The CDR3 covers 13 residues. This chain's CDR3 is CASSLWLNQPQHF. The CDR3 nucleotides read TGTGCCAGCAGTTTGTGGCTGAATCAGCCCCAGCATTTT.

This clone was seen a single time. CDR3 protein: CASSKQGNQPQHF. The CDR3 DNA follows: TGTGCCAGCAGTAAACAGGGCAATCAGCCCCAGCATTTT. This chain links TRBV5-6 with TRBJ1-5; TRBD1 might be the D (5 bases). V was clipped by 5 bases and J by 2 bases, with 8 bases between them. The CDR3 extends over 13 amino acids. Germline CDR1 is SGHDT and CDR2 is YYEEEE.

This rearrangement joins TRBV21-1 to TRBJ1-2. TRBV21-1 is a pseudogene. The CDR3 is made up of 13 amino acids. CDR3 protein: CASRRGKGGGYTF. The CDR3 DNA sequence: TGTGCCAGCCGCCGAGGTAAGGGCGGGGGCTACACCTTC.

This clone occurred once. This chain uses TRBV19 with TRBJ1-5; no clear D gene. The ends were cut back, 6 bases at V and 7 bases at J, with 16 bases in the middle. This CDR3 contains 14 residues. In germline, CDR1 is LNHDA, CDR2 SQIVND (reference sequence). CDR3 amino acids: CASSRSYGQQPQHF. The CDR3 nucleotides read TGTGCCAGTAGCCGGTCCTACGGCCAACAGCCCCAGCATTTT.